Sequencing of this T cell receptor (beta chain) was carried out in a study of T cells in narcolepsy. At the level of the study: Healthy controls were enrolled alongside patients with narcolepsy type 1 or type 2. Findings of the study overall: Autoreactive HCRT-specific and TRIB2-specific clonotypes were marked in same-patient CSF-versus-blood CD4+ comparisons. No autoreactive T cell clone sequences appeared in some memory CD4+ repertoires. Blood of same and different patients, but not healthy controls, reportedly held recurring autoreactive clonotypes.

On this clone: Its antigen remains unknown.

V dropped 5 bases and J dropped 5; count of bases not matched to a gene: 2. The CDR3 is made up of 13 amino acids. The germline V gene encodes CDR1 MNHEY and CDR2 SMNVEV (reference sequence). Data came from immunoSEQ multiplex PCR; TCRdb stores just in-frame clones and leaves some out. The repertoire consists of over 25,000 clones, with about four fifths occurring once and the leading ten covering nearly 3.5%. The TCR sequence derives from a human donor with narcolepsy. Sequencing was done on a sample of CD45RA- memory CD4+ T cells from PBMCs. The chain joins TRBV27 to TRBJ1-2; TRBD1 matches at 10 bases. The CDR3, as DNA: TGTGCCAGCAGTGACAGGGGGCAATATGGCTACACCTTC. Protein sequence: CASSDRGQYGYTF.